The clone carrying this T cell receptor beta chain was recorded a few times. Its target is unknown. In the sort, naive CD8 T cells were defined as CD8+CD4-CCR7+CD45RA+. The data stem from a study of molecular identifiers for immune sequencing clone quantification. General study results and limits: A shared barcode on identical TCR molecules could lead to underestimated sizes for highly expanded clones. In naive cells, clones above 20 RNA copies held under 1% of molecules, whereas in effector cells they held over 97%.

V shed 6 bases and J 1 base; nucleotides not matched to a gene: 9. Per the germline V gene, CDR1 is LNHDA and CDR2 is SQIVND (reference sequence). This CDR3 region has 15 residues. Bulk libraries came from a prior protocol with listed TCR primers. TCRdb reanalysed the PCR reads using MiXCR and keeps one entry per CDR3 protein. The table lists a few hundred thousand distinct CDR3 sequences, roughly 25% of them singletons. The TCR comes from a human donor in good health. Some libraries in this study had Jurkat cell RNA spiked in. Sequencing was performed on naive CD8+ T cells from blood, with Jurkat cell RNA spiked in. Subset here: FACS-sorted CD8+CD4-CCR7+CD45RA+ naive T cells. The chain employs TRBV19 and TRBJ2-7, with 7 bases identical to TRBD2. The CDR3 reads CASSPWASGSYEQYF. DNA for the CDR3: TGTGCCAGTAGCCCGTGGGCTAGCGGATCCTACGAGCAGTACTTC.